One T cell receptor beta chain is described in this entry. This entry is derived from a study of blood T cell repertoires in COVID-19. Study summary: Collection of acute and convalescent COVID-19 samples took place in the United States, Italy and Spain. PBMCs, B-cell-depleted T cells, or T cells provided the cDNA or gDNA that made up the material.

Study processing details: Using reference gene primer amplification, nucleated cell counts were estimated. Profiled with immunoSEQ multiplex PCR; TCRdb holds only in-frame clones, not every one. From that table come the V and J calls and clone size; the DNA was used to work out D and trimming. The table lists 100,000 or so clones, around 81% of them singletons, with 10% to 15% in the top ten. Germline CDR1 KGHSH, CDR2 LQKENI. CDR3 length equals 14 residues. J gave up 8 bases and V 5 bases, and 10 bases lay outside the gene matches. The J gene is TRBJ1-2, the V gene TRBV18; TRBD1 aligns across 8 bases. Material: peripheral blood. The sequence came from a woman aged 70-85 years with active or convalescent COVID-19. Written as DNA, the CDR3 is TGTGCCAGCTCAGACCGGGCCCAGGGGGCCGGCTACACCTTC. Protein: CASSDRAQGAGYTF.